This record looks at one T cell receptor (beta chain) sequence and its context. As yet, its antigen is unknown. The PCR contained 60 Vbeta and 13 Jbeta primers. TCRdb keeps only in-frame clones here, not all; method: immunoSEQ multiplex PCR. The sample has under 300,000 clones, roughly four fifths seen once. This CDR3 comprises 16 residues. Trimming removed 5 bases at V and 6 bases at J, with 23 bases between. The germline V gene encodes CDR1 SQVTM and CDR2 ANQGSEA. These data are taken from a study of cytomegalovirus exposure and HLA in healthy donors. Study outcomes and limitations: TCR beta V segments were, for the most part, productive about 87% or about 30% of the time in an earlier analysis.

This clonotype originated in a middle-aged woman in good health and CMV-seropositive. The chain is built from TRBV29-1 and TRBJ2-1, with D possibly TRBD1 on 6 matching bases. Sequences were obtained from PBMCs. The CDR3 DNA sequence: TGCAGCGTTCGCTTAGAGGACACAGGGAAAGTCAATGAGCAGTTCTTC. It yields the protein CSVRLEDTGKVNEQFF.